Sequencing of this T cell receptor (beta chain) was carried out in a study of blood T cell repertoires in COVID-19 (dated by TCRdb to the early 2020s). Broadly, across the study: Collaborator samples came from the United States, Italy and Spain and covered acute and convalescent phases of COVID-19. The material from the prospective study consisted of cDNA or gDNA derived from T cells, B-cell-depleted T cells, or PBMCs. Subjects who had been exposed to COVID-19, were actively infected with it, or had recovered from it provided the deeply sampled blood TCRbeta repertoires that made up the dataset. The repertoires were released in a freely available public database meant as a resource for research on the immune response to SARS-CoV-2. The samples were drawn from the first 160 participants of the ongoing ImmuneRACE study and from 1,254 subjects provided by 6 global collaborators. The sample metadata nearly always contained a de-identified subject ID, COVID-19 status, age in years and sex. HLA class I and class II types, where available, came from metadata supplied by the sample provider rather than from assay-based typing.

General study outcomes and caveats: Clinical and demographic metadata were provided uncurated, with the amount varying by source and participant.

The germline V and J ends show losses of 1 base and 9 bases respectively, and no gene match explains 5 bases of the junction. From a lookup of the germline V gene, CDR1 and CDR2 are MNHNS and SASEGT. Including the terminal cysteine and phenylalanine, the CDR3 comprises 13 residues. Only CDR3 DNA remains: 39 bases, in frame from the first base. Comments on this clone: Its specific antigen is unknown. The sample holds no much larger clone one base away, and base qualities are not on file.

In Seattle, one collaborating source enrolled patients while the infection was active and tracked those patients longitudinally over the course of disease. Whole blood was collected in K2EDTA tubes by collaborating institutions according to the institutions' own protocols. For TCRbeta analysis, collaborators shipped samples in one of three forms: frozen whole blood, isolated PBMCs, or DNA extracted from either of those sample types. The immunoSEQ Assay, a bias-controlled multiplex PCR, was used to amplify TCRbeta CDR3 regions from genomic DNA. The original pipeline was this. The number of nucleated cells in each sample was estimated from the amplification of reference gene primers within the assay. To quantify the absolute abundance of each unique TCRbeta CDR3 rearrangement, sequence reads were collapsed and filtered. For each sample, productive Simpson clonality was calculated by taking the square root of Simpson's diversity index across productive rearrangements. Drawn from immuneACCESS, this table holds only the in-frame rearrangements with V and J called that TCRdb kept. Clones are partly lost; checked studies trace under half to an unresolved V gene and leave the rest unexplained. That table supplies the V and J calls and clone size; D and trimming were determined from the DNA. The sample table shows some 270,000 clones, and 90% are seen once. 2.1% of the sample rests with the top ten.

The receptor comes from an older woman with COVID-19, enrolled during active disease. Material: peripheral blood. The chain uses TRBV6-1 and TRBJ2-5, with 7 middle bases fitting TRBD2. Here is the DNA: TGTGCCAGCAGTGAAGGACTAGCTCTTCCCCAGTACTTC. This encodes CASSEGLALPQYF.